The present T cell receptor (beta chain) was sequenced within a study of T cells in Graves' hyperthyroidism and ophthalmopathy. Study-wide results and limits: A model of 13 V-J features distinguished ophthalmopathy from stable hyperthyroidism. Blood shared most expanded thyroid clonotypes above 0.001.

In regard to this clonotype: The antigen remains unidentified. A much larger clone is a single base away; this may be a read error.

Amplified regions were TCR beta CDR3 sequences from RNA transcripts. The study used the HTBI primer set for a first-round RT-PCR of the TCR CDR3. From the multiplex PCR reads, TCRdb called clonotypes with MiXCR, one entry per CDR3 protein. This repertoire shows roughly 580,000 distinct CDR3 sequences, around 46% found once; its top ten account for about 8.2%. Germline V gene lookup returns CDR1 MNHEY and CDR2 SVGAGI. The CDR3 loop spans 12 amino acids. Diagnosis relied on clinical symptoms, serum thyroxine and TRAb, thyroid ultrasound and orbital computed tomography. This receptor was obtained from a young woman with Graves' hyperthyroidism. The V call is TRBV6-5, the J call TRBJ2-7; TRBD1 matches at 7 bases. Sequencing was carried out using peripheral blood or thyroid tissue (not recorded which). The chain's CDR3 is CATSIQGYEQYF. The CDR3 DNA reads TGTGCCACCAGTATACAGGGGTACGAGCAGTACTTC.